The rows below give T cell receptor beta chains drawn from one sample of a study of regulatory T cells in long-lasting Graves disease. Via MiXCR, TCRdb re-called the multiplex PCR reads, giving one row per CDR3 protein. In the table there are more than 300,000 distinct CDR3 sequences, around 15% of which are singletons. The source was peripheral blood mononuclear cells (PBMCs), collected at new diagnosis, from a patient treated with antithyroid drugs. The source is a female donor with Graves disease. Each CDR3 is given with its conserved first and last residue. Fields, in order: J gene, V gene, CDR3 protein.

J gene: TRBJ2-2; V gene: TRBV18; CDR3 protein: CASSLDRDTGELFF
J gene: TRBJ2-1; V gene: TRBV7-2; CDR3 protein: CASSTRTSFSEQFF
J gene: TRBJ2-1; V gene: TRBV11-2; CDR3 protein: CASSSFRLAGGPGNEQFF
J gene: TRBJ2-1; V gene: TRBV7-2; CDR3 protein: CACSGDGTGHYNEQFF
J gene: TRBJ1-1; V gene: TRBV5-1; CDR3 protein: CASRGTTEAFF
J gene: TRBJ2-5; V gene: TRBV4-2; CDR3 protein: CASSRGGGPETQYF
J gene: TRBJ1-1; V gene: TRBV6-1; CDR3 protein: CASSGGRAFF
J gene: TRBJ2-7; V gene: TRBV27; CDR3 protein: CASWDRGSEQYF
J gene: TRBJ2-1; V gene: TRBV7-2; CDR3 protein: CACSGDGTGAYNEQFF
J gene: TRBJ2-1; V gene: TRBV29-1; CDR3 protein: CSVPGPGASNEQFF
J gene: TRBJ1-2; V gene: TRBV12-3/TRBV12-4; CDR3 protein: CASSTGQGSRGGYTF
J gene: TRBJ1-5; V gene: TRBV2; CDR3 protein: CASSDEVPNQPQHF
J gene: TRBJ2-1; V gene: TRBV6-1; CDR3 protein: CASSRQTSGDYNEQFF
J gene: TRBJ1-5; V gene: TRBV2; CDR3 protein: CASSEGGLSNQPQHF
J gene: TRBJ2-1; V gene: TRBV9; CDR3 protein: CASSVGTSGTNEQFF
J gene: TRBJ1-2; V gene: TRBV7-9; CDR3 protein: CASSAQGEFTYGYTF
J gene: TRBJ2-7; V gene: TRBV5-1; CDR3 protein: CASKPGLPSYEQYF
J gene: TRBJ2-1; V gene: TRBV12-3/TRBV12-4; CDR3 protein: CASIEGTGSYNEQFF
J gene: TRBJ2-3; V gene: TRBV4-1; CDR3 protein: CASSQEVGGGRGTDTQYF
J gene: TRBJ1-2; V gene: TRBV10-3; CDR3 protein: CAINNGEGNYGYTF
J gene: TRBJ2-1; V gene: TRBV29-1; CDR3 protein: CSVRTLNEQFF
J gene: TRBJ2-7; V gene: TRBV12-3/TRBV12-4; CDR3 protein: CASRQLPGLAGKWYVEQYF
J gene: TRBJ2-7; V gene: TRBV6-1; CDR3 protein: CASRRTGGGYEQYF
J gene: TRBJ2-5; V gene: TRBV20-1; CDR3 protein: CSAGGTSVSQYF
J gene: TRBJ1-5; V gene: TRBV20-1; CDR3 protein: CSARDLTRQGAYSNQPQHF
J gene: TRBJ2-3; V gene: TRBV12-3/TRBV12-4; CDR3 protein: CASTRGERPPDTQYF
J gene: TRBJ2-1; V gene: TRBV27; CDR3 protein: CASHPTGAYNEQFF
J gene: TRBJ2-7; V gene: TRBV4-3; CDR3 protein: CASSQGSGTHSSYEQYF
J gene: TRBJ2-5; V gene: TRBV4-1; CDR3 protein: CASSQDGYRRETQYF